This record looks at one TCR beta chain sequence and its context. The specificity of this receptor is unknown. No much larger clone exists at a distance of one base, and base qualities are not known. Graves' hyperthyroidism was defined as stable when no progression to ophthalmopathy occurred over 18 months of follow-up. The hyperthyroidism patients were between 18 and 65 years old and newly diagnosed, with a disease duration of less than 2 months. Exclusion was applied to patients with uncontrolled infections, other autoimmune diseases, pregnancy or lactation. Diagnoses relied on clinical symptoms, serum thyroxine and TRAb, thyroid ultrasound and orbital computed tomography. Ficoll-Paque density gradient centrifugation was used to isolate PBMCs from around 10 ml of fresh peripheral blood. Total RNA was extracted using Trizol reagent, and RNA quality was assessed on an Agilent 2100 Bioanalyzer. The TCR beta CDR3 regions were amplified from RNA transcripts. A first-round RT-PCR of the TCR CDR3 used the HTBI primer set with the Qiagen OneStep RT-PCR kit. Libraries were constructed in a second round of multiplex PCR, after which size selection and purification were performed. Libraries were sequenced paired-end with 100 bp reads on an Illumina HiSeq2000. As for how the authors treated the data: SOAPnuke was used to process the raw data, throwing out any read that contained adapters or uncalled bases, had a mean Phred below 15, or lacked an exact constant-primer or identifier match. COPE v1.2.5 was used to merge high-quality paired reads, and clonotypes were defined as unique nucleotide sequences. MiTCR v1.1 was used to align clonotypes to the IMGT TRBV, TRBD and TRBJ reference segments. The analysis included only V-J combinations with a frequency above 0.0001, which together covered around 99% of the repertoires. The TCS score was defined as the ratio of F50 (clonal expansion) to E x V (chaos), calculated using BLOSUM62-based TCRdist between CDR3 peptides within each V-J. Welch's t-statistics and random forest reduced 450 to 600 V-J features to about 13, which were used in a naive Bayes classifier (R e1071). Through fastp at Q25 and MiXCR, TCRdb rebuilt clones from the public reads, retaining in-frame beta chains. CDR3 protein sequences are deduplicated, and each keeps its most common genes and DNA. These V and J calls originate from TCRdb's pipeline instead of the authors' own analysis. In all, the sample holds around 340,000 distinct CDR3 sequences, and more than 11% of those were seen once. The top ten clones comprise about 26% of the sample.

The data were taken from a study of T cells in Graves' hyperthyroidism and ophthalmopathy (dated by TCRdb to 2018 to 2020). In terms of the full investigation: Peripheral blood samples were taken at initial diagnosis, before any treatment was given. TCR V-J signatures able to tell the groups apart were searched for in a discovery cohort of around 95 patients, of whom more than 40 had Graves' ophthalmopathy and around 57 had stable Graves' hyperthyroidism. Whether ophthalmopathy could be predicted prospectively was tested in an independent validation cohort made up of 18 to 20 hyperthyroidism patients plus 17 patients who later progressed to ophthalmopathy. The approximately 98 discovery patients were randomly divided into training and test sets at a 7:3 ratio. In more than five Graves' hyperthyroidism patients, the study also compared T-cell repertoires from thyroid tissue with T-cell repertoires from blood. Following sampling, methimazole starting at 30 mg daily was given to hyperthyroidism patients, and high-dose intravenous methylprednisolone was given to ophthalmopathy patients. According to the paper, TCR Vbeta CDR3 sequencing was carried out on some 140 peripheral blood samples, which came from about 45 ophthalmopathy, approximately 72 hyperthyroidism and some 17 progressor patients. The research as a whole found: In validation, progression to ophthalmopathy was predicted by the model with more than 65% sensitivity and approximately 78% specificity, a median of about 6 months before onset. A model built on a 13 V-J signature distinguished ophthalmopathy from stable hyperthyroidism, reaching 85% to 90% sensitivity and around 81% specificity in cross-validation and 80%/75% in testing. No statistical method was used to set the sample size in advance, and investigators knew the group allocation. Most expanded thyroid clonotypes (frequency above 0.001) were also found in blood, which suggests that blood repertoires may mirror thyroid immune responses.

The sample taken for sequencing was blood. This TCR was sampled from a woman aged 25 to 39 with Graves' hyperthyroidism.

Read as DNA, the sequence is TGTGCCACCAGTGTCAGCAGTAACACCGGGGAGCTGTTTTTT. Its protein product is CATSVSSNTGELFF. The receptor chain draws on TRBV24-1 and TRBJ2-2; confidence is insufficient to name the D gene. The germline V gene supplies CDR1 KGHDR and CDR2 SFDVKD. V sheds 5 bases and J sheds 2 bases, leaving 8 bases between their ends. The CDR3 runs 14 residues from the cysteine to the phenylalanine. Of all the DNA, just the CDR3 is kept, 42 bases in frame from base 1.